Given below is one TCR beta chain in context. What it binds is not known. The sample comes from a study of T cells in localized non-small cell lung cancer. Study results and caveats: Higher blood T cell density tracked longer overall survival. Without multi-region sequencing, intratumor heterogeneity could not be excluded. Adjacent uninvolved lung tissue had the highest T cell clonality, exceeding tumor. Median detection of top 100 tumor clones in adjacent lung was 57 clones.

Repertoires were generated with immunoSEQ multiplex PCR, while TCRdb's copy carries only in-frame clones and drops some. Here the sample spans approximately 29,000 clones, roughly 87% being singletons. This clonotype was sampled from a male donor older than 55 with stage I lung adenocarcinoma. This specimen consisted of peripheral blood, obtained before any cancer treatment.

The CDR3 loop reads CSVWSVERIGYTF. DNA of the CDR3: TGCAGCGTCTGGAGTGTGGAACGGATTGGCTACACCTTC. This chain joins TRBV29-1 and TRBJ1-2, with unresolved D. Germline values: CDR1 SQVTM, CDR2 ANQGSEA. The CDR3 is made up of 13 amino acids. Trimming removed 6 bases at V and 7 bases at J, with 18 bases between.